The 22 T cell receptor beta chains below were found in one sample sequenced in a study of CD4 T cells in relation to SARS-CoV-2 and coronaviruses. Before the COVID-19 pandemic, during about 2010-2019, CD4+ T cells were taken from unexposed donors. The method was immunoSEQ multiplex PCR; TCRdb's version includes in-frame clones alone and lacks a portion of them. The table has roughly 68,000 clones, approximately 95% seen once. What was sequenced was naive CD4+ T cells from PBMCs. Subset: naive CD4+ T cells isolated by negative enrichment. Receptors were obtained from a human donor in good health.

V is TRBV7-2 and J is TRBJ1-4, with a weak D call TRBD1 (6 bases). The CDR3 extends over 14 amino acids. V was trimmed by 1 base and J by 8 bases, leaving 11 bases between them. Germline CDR1 reads SGHTA; CDR2 reads FQGNSA. The CDR3 coding sequence is TGTGCCAGCAGCTTAGTCAGGGGAGGGGAAAAACTGTTTTTT. Encoded protein: CASSLVRGGEKLFF.

This chain uses TRBV27 with TRBJ2-5; D unresolved. V lost 4 bases and J lost 5, with 11 bases in between. The germline V gene encodes CDR1 MNHEY and CDR2 SMNVEV (reference sequence). The CDR3 extends over 13 amino acids. This chain's CDR3 is CASSWSGWETQYF. The CDR3 DNA reads TGTGCCAGCAGTTGGTCAGGTTGGGAGACCCAGTACTTC.

V usage is TRBV5-1 and J usage is TRBJ1-2; D is perhaps TRBD1 (5 bases). Trimming removed 0 bases at V and 5 bases at J, with 14 bases between. Germline V lookup: CDR1 SGHRS, CDR2 YFSETQ. The CDR3 runs to 15 residues. The CDR3 reads CASSLGGAEPYGYTF. The CDR3 DNA follows: TGCGCCAGCAGCTTGGGTGGGGCAGAACCTTATGGCTACACCTTC.

CDR3 loop: CASSYIVRADQPQHF. The CDR3 DNA reads TGTGCCAGCAGTTACATCGTCAGGGCGGATCAGCCCCAGCATTTT. The chain employs TRBV6-5 and TRBJ1-5, with D perhaps matching TRBD1 (5 bases). The CDR3 is made up of 15 amino acids. The V end lost 2 bases, the J end lost 5 bases, and 13 bases lay between the germline ends. CDR1 is MNHEY, CDR2 SVGAGI, per germline.

This clone was seen just once. This rearrangement joins TRBV5-1 to TRBJ2-2, with 8 bases identical to TRBD2. This CDR3 spans 15 amino acids. Unmatched junction bases numbered 4, after V lost 2 bases and J lost 4 bases. Germline CDR1 reads SGHRS; CDR2 reads YFSETQ. The DNA for the CDR3 is TGCGCCAGCAGCTTAGCGGGAGCCTTCACCGGGGAGCTGTTTTTT. Translating gives CASSLAGAFTGELFF.

The chain carries TRBV6-6 and TRBJ2-1; 8 nucleotides agree with TRBD2. The CDR3 is 12 residues long. Germline CDR1 MNHNY, CDR2 SVGAGI (reference sequence). The V gene end was trimmed by 4 bases and the J gene end by 10 bases; junction bases not matched to a gene: 3. The CDR3 DNA follows: TGTGCCAGCAGTTTTAGCGGGAAGGAGCAGTTCTTC. Encoded protein: CASSFSGKEQFF.

The chain is built from TRBV30 and TRBJ1-5; tentative D call: TRBD1 (6 bases). Per germline, CDR1 GTSNPN and CDR2 SVGIG (reference sequence). V lost 3 bases, J lost 2 bases, and 11 bases lay in between. The CDR3 sequence is 14 residues long. The CDR3 reads CAWSRQVGNQPQHF. The CDR3 bases are TGTGCCTGGAGCCGACAGGTTGGCAATCAGCCCCAGCATTTT.

The chain employs TRBV28 and TRBJ2-5, with 7 bases fitting TRBD1. This CDR3 is 17 amino acids long. With 3 bases clipped from V and 5 bases from J, the junction kept 15 bases outside the gene matches. Germline V gene data show CDR1 as MDHEN and CDR2 as SYDVKM. The CDR3, as DNA: TGTGCCAGCAGTTTTTATACAGGGGATTTTCATTTGGAGACCCAGTACTTC. The encoded protein is CASSFYTGDFHLETQYF.

This chain joins TRBV18 and TRBJ1-5; D gene ambiguous. The CDR3 runs to 16 residues. The germline gives CDR1 KGHSH, CDR2 LQKENI. Trimming removed 3 bases at V and 1 base at J, with 13 bases between. The CDR3 region has the DNA TGTGCCAGCTCACCTTTCGACCCGAGGAGCAATCAGCCCCAGCATTTT. Translation gives CASSPFDPRSNQPQHF. The whole variable domain, filled in from reference TRBV18 and TRBJ1-5, reads NAGVMQNPRHLVRRRGQEARLRCSPMKGHSHVYWYRQLPEEGLKFMVYLQKENIIDESGMPKERFSAEFPKEGPSILRIQQVVRGDSAAYFCASSPFDPRSNQPQHFGDGTRLSIL.

This chain links TRBV3-1 (or the pseudogene TRBV3-2) with TRBJ1-2, with 7 bases matching TRBD1. This CDR3 comprises 14 residues. Losses at the gene ends were 3 bases for V and 8 bases for J; bases not matched to a gene: 9. Germline V lookup: CDR1 LGHDT, CDR2 YNNKEL (reference sequence). The CDR3 is CASSHLDRVSGYTF. The CDR3 DNA follows: TGTGCCAGCAGCCACCTTGACAGGGTGAGCGGCTACACCTTC.

The chain links TRBV6-1 to TRBJ2-5; D possibly corresponds to TRBD1 (7 bases). Per germline, CDR1 MNHNS and CDR2 SASEGT. The CDR3 length is 13 residues. Trimming cost V 6 bases and J 4 bases, with 12 bases left between them. The CDR3 loop is CASSSQGGETQYF. The CDR3 DNA reads TGTGCCAGCAGCTCTCAGGGGGGAGAGACCCAGTACTTC.

The chain links TRBV28 to TRBJ2-1; D not certain. CDR1 MDHEN and CDR2 SYDVKM come from the germline V gene. V was cut by 4 bases and J by 11 bases, with 12 bases left in between. The CDR3 has 12 amino acids. The CDR3 region has the DNA TGTGCCAGCAGTTATGAGCGTCGTAAGCAGTTCTTC. It encodes CASSYERRKQFF.

The chain employs TRBV28 and TRBJ1-6; 8 bases match TRBD1. Germline V gene lookup returns CDR1 MDHEN and CDR2 SYDVKM. CDR3 length: 15 residues. J gave up 10 bases and V 8 bases, and 13 bases lay outside the gene matches. CDR3 in amino acids: CASFEQGVLGSPLHF. As DNA, the CDR3 is TGTGCCAGCTTCGAACAGGGGGTACTTGGATCACCCCTCCACTTT. Variable domain in full (rest from reference TRBV28 and TRBJ1-6): DVKVTQSSRYLVKRTGEKVFLECVQDMDHENMFWYRQDPGLGLRLIYFSYDVKMKEKGDIPEGYSVSREKKERFSLILESASTNQTSMYLCASFEQGVLGSPLHFGNGTRLTVT.

The V gene is TRBV10-3, the J gene TRBJ2-5, with D unclear. The CDR3 is 13 amino acids. Germline loops: CDR1 ENHRY, CDR2 SYGVKD. Trimming removed 3 bases at V and 5 bases at J, with 10 bases between. Here the CDR3 reads CAISDMGYETQYF. The CDR3 nucleotides are TGTGCCATCAGTGATATGGGGTACGAGACCCAGTACTTC.

The table lists this clone with a count of one. This rearrangement joins TRBV18 to TRBJ2-1, with 7 bases identical to TRBD1. Germline V CDR1 and CDR2: KGHSH, LQKENI. Trimming took 6 bases from V and 2 from J; bases not matched to a gene: 7. The CDR3 loop spans 15 amino acids. The chain's CDR3 is CASSPTGAPYNEQFF. The CDR3, as DNA: TGTGCCAGCTCTCCCACAGGGGCCCCCTACAATGAGCAGTTCTTC. The entire variable domain, with the rest obtained from reference TRBV18 and TRBJ2-1, is as follows: NAGVMQNPRHLVRRRGQEARLRCSPMKGHSHVYWYRQLPEEGLKFMVYLQKENIIDESGMPKERFSAEFPKEGPSILRIQQVVRGDSAAYFCASSPTGAPYNEQFFGPGTRLTVL.

The V and J genes are TRBV20-1 and TRBJ2-7; 13 nucleotides align to TRBD2. The germline V gene has CDR1 DFQATT and CDR2 SNEGSKA (reference sequence). The V gene end was trimmed by 3 bases and the J gene end by 3 bases; junction bases not matched to a gene: 8. The CDR3 is 16 residues long. The CDR3 spells CSASSALAGGFYEQYF. CDR3 in DNA: TGCAGTGCTAGTTCCGCACTAGCGGGGGGGTTCTACGAGCAGTACTTC.

This rearrangement joins TRBV4-3 to TRBJ2-2; 10 nucleotides agree with TRBD2. The J segment lost 6 bases and the V segment lost 1 base, leaving 5 bases of the junction unmatched. The CDR3 is 16 residues long. Germline assignment: CDR1 LGHNA and CDR2 YSLEER. Here the CDR3 reads CASSQVPSGGAGELFF. The DNA for the CDR3 is TGCGCCAGCAGCCAAGTCCCAAGCGGGGGGGCCGGGGAGCTGTTTTTT.

This clone was seen only once. The gene calls are TRBV11-3 and TRBJ2-2; D unclear. V lost 4 bases and J lost 7, with 10 bases in between. This CDR3 has 13 amino acids. Germline V gives CDR1 SGHNT, CDR2 YENEEA. The CDR3 reads CASSSIYYGELFF. The CDR3 DNA is TGTGCCAGCAGCTCTATTTACTACGGGGAGCTGTTTTTT.

The chain couples TRBV28 to TRBJ1-1; perhaps TRBD1 as D (5 bases). Germline V gene lookup returns CDR1 MDHEN and CDR2 SYDVKM. The CDR3 loop spans 14 amino acids. V lost 6 bases and J 0 bases, leaving 11 bases between the germline ends. The CDR3 spells CASSIRQMNTEAFF. As DNA, the CDR3 is TGTGCCAGCAGCATCAGACAGATGAACACTGAAGCTTTCTTT.

This clone was recorded only once. The chain employs TRBV28 and TRBJ2-6; 8 bases map to TRBD1. Losses at the gene ends were 0 bases for V and 2 bases for J; bases not matched to a gene: 0. The CDR3 has 16 residues. Germline loops: CDR1 MDHEN, CDR2 SYDVKM. The CDR3 protein is CASSLWTGAGANVLTF. CDR3 DNA sequence: TGTGCCAGCAGTTTATGGACAGGGGCTGGGGCCAACGTCCTGACTTTC.

This clone showed up just once. The chain recombines TRBV24-1 with TRBJ2-2; 8 bases are shared with TRBD2. The length of the CDR3 is 13 residues. The V segment lost 9 bases and the J segment 6 bases; nucleotides outside the gene matches: 5. From germline, CDR1 is KGHDR and CDR2 SFDVKD. CDR3 sequence (DNA): TGTGCCACCTCTCGGACTAGCCCCGGGGAGCTGTTTTTT. The encoded protein is CATSRTSPGELFF.

This rearrangement joins TRBV18 to TRBJ1-2; no clear D gene. CDR3 length: 14 residues. V gave up 1 base and J gave up 6 bases, with 12 bases separating them. The germline CDR1 and CDR2 sequences are KGHSH and LQKENI. The CDR3 DNA follows: TGTGCCAGCTCACCACTTTCTGGGGTCGATGGCTACACCTTC. Protein sequence: CASSPLSGVDGYTF. Together with reference TRBV18 and TRBJ1-2, the CDR3 gives the full variable domain: NAGVMQNPRHLVRRRGQEARLRCSPMKGHSHVYWYRQLPEEGLKFMVYLQKENIIDESGMPKERFSAEFPKEGPSILRIQQVVRGDSAAYFCASSPLSGVDGYTFGSGTRLTVV.